This entry lists 2 T cell receptor beta chains sequenced from one sample in a study of regulatory T cells in long-lasting Graves disease (dated by TCRdb to the early 2020s). This specimen's time point label, per the study, means: persistent/refractory GD, antithyroid drugs over 5 years with positive TRAb. RNA was extracted from PBMCs in TRIzol for both TCR sequencing and RNA sequencing. Libraries were built with multiplex PCR. The sample was run on an Illumina HiSeq 4000. CDR3 regions were amplified by Arm-PCR with iRepertoire HTBI primers to construct TCR beta libraries. The public reads were reprocessed in TCRdb via fastp at Q25 and MiXCR, keeping in-frame beta chains. Rows merge per CDR3 protein into single entries with the most common DNA and genes. This sample holds some 470,000 distinct CDR3 sequences; around a fifth were observed only once. 7% to 9% of the sample belongs to the ten largest clones.

The sequencing here drew on peripheral blood mononuclear cells (PBMCs), taken when the disease was refractory, from a patient treated with antithyroid drugs. These receptor sequences come from a female donor with Graves disease.

This clonotype has ten or more counts. The chain carries TRBV6-2 or TRBV6-3 and TRBJ2-7; D is undetermined. The CDR3 is made up of 13 amino acids. V shed 2 bases and J shed 1 base, with 6 bases lying between them. CDR1 is MNHEY and CDR2 is SVGEGT in the germline V gene. The CDR3 loop is CASSYAASYEQYF. The CDR3 nucleotides are TGTGCCAGCAGTTACGCGGCGTCCTACGAGCAGTACTTC.

About this clonotype: This may come from a read error, since a much larger clone is one base off. The CDR3 DNA reads as TGCAGCGTTCTTGATTCAGCGGTCCTGAACACTGAAGCTTTCTTT. Its protein product is CSVLDSAVLNTEAFF. V and J are TRBV29-1 and TRBJ1-1; D not certain. This CDR3 region has 15 residues. Trimming shortened V by 5 bases and J by 0 bases, and 16 bases separated the two germline ends. Germline V gene sequence: CDR1 SQVTM, CDR2 ANQGSEA.